These T cell receptor beta chains were read from a single sample in a study of blood T cell repertoires in COVID-19. Profiled with immunoSEQ multiplex PCR; TCRdb holds only in-frame clones, not every one. This table holds 100,000 to 150,000 clones, around 88% found once. The sequenced sample consisted of peripheral blood. These receptors were collected from a human donor in a cohort sampled during active COVID-19. CDR3s include the opening cysteine and the closing phenylalanine or tryptophan. D genes are given only for firm matches.

j_call,v_call,d_call,cdr3_length,cdr3_aa,cdr3_nt
TRBJ1-5,TRBV19,TRBD1,14,CASSRTGMGQPQHF,TGTGCCAGTAGCCGGACAGGGATGGGTCAGCCCCAGCATTTT
TRBJ2-1,TRBV10-2,TRBD2,17,CASREIAGGNSYNEQFF,TGCGCCAGCAGGGAGATAGCGGGAGGAAACTCCTACAATGAGCAGTTCTTC
TRBJ1-6,TRBV5-5,NA,15,CASSPGSPDNSPLHF,TGTGCCAGCAGCCCGGGGTCGCCGGATAATTCACCCCTCCACTTT
TRBJ2-5,TRBV5-4,NA,12,CASRSPFGTQYF,TGTGCCAGCAGGTCCCCCTTCGGGACCCAGTACTTC
TRBJ2-7,TRBV30,TRBD2,16,CAWGGTSGRFFYEQYF,TGTGCCTGGGGCGGGACTAGCGGGAGGTTTTTCTACGAGCAGTACTTC
TRBJ2-1,TRBV3-1/TRBV3-2,NA,15,CASSQDGNSYNEQFF,TGTGCCAGCAGCCAAGATGGAAACAGCTACAATGAGCAGTTCTTC
TRBJ2-1,TRBV7-7,TRBD1,15,CASSLGTGWVSEQFF,TGTGCCAGCAGCTTAGGGACAGGCTGGGTGTCGGAGCAGTTCTTC
TRBJ2-7,TRBV7-2,TRBD2,13,CASSLRLAREQYF,TGTGCCAGCAGCTTGCGACTAGCCCGCGAGCAGTACTTC
TRBJ2-3,TRBV7-3,TRBD2,16,CASSLFASGNTDTQYF,TGTGCCAGCAGCTTATTCGCTAGCGGGAACACAGATACGCAGTATTTT
TRBJ2-7,TRBV7-2,TRBD2,14,CASSLYLAGYEQYF,TGTGCCAGCAGCTTATATCTAGCGGGATACGAGCAGTACTTC